What follows are 22 T cell receptor beta chains derived from one specimen sequenced in a study of blood T cell repertoires in COVID-19. Using immunoSEQ multiplex PCR, the repertoire was profiled, and TCRdb retains in-frame clones only, with some absent. The sample lists 140,000 to 150,000 clones; about 87% were seen once. The sample consisted of peripheral blood. These receptors originate from a man aged 60 to 75 with active or convalescent COVID-19.

V usage is TRBV3-1 (or the pseudogene TRBV3-2) and J usage is TRBJ1-4; maybe TRBD1 (6 bases). CDR3 length: 16 amino acids. Germline V CDR1 and CDR2: LGHDT, YNNKEL (reference sequence). V was pared by 4 bases and J by 5 bases, with 17 bases between. The CDR3 protein is CASSPLPGGRNEKLFF. CDR3 in DNA: TGTGCCAGCAGCCCCCTGCCCGGGGGGCGGAATGAAAAACTGTTTTTT.

V gene TRBV11-2 combines with J gene TRBJ2-7; D is possibly TRBD1 (5 bases). The germline V and J ends were trimmed by 3 bases and 3 bases, with 15 bases remaining between them. Germline CDR1 is SGHAT and CDR2 is FQNNGV. This CDR3 has 15 amino acids. The CDR3 sequence is CASSFHDTGNYEQYF. CDR3 bases: TGTGCCAGCAGCTTCCATGACACAGGTAACTACGAGCAGTACTTC.

The chain couples TRBV18 to TRBJ1-3; perhaps TRBD1 as D (6 bases). The germline gives CDR1 KGHSH, CDR2 LQKENI. The CDR3 consists of 14 residues. V was clipped by 3 bases and J by 5 bases, with 11 bases between them. CDR3 bases: TGTGCCAGCTCACCGCCGGGACAACGAAACACCATATATTTT. Translation: CASSPPGQRNTIYF.

V usage is TRBV3-1 (or the pseudogene TRBV3-2) and J usage is TRBJ1-5; tentative D call: TRBD1 (5 bases). The germline V gene has CDR1 LGHDT and CDR2 YNNKEL (reference sequence). This CDR3 is 14 amino acids long. V lost 2 bases, J lost 4 bases, and 9 bases lay in between. In DNA form, the CDR3 reads TGTGCCAGCAGCCAATTCAGGGATAATCAGCCCCAGCATTTT. Amino acids: CASSQFRDNQPQHF.

This sequence joins TRBV6-5 and TRBJ2-4, with 9 nucleotides matching TRBD1. The CDR3 is 15 residues long. Trimming cost V 6 bases and J 2 bases; bases outside gene matches: 5. Looked up from germline, CDR1 is MNHEY and CDR2 is SVGAGI. This CDR3 reads CASRTTGGTKNIQYF. The CDR3 nucleotides read TGTGCCAGCAGGACGACAGGGGGGACCAAAAACATTCAGTACTTC.

This chain links TRBV28 with TRBJ1-5; TRBD1 matches at 9 bases. V trimming: 6 bases; J trimming: 2 bases; junction bases outside the gene matches: 14. This CDR3 has 18 residues. The germline V gene encodes CDR1 MDHEN and CDR2 SYDVKM. The CDR3 spells CASRGTGTGLYGNQPQHF. Written as DNA, the CDR3 is TGTGCCAGCAGGGGGACCGGGACAGGGCTGTATGGCAATCAGCCCCAGCATTTT. Full variable domain (missing parts from reference TRBV28 and TRBJ1-5): DVKVTQSSRYLVKRTGEKVFLECVQDMDHENMFWYRQDPGLGLRLIYFSYDVKMKEKGDIPEGYSVSREKKERFSLILESASTNQTSMYLCASRGTGTGLYGNQPQHFGDGTRLSIL.

The rearrangement uses TRBV19 and TRBJ2-6, with D tentatively TRBD2 (6 bases). Per germline, CDR1 LNHDA and CDR2 SQIVND (reference sequence). This CDR3 region has 17 residues. V lost 3 bases to trimming and J lost 4 bases, with 16 bases between them. Here the CDR3 reads CASSIAGGARGANVLTF. In DNA form, the CDR3 reads TGTGCCAGTAGTATTGCCGGGGGTGCAAGAGGGGCCAACGTCCTGACTTTC.

V and J are TRBV6-6 and TRBJ2-7, with a tentative D call TRBD1 (5 bases). Germline lookup yields CDR1 MNHNY and CDR2 SVGAGI (reference sequence). The CDR3 contains 12 residues. V was pared by 6 bases and J by 5 bases, with 11 bases between. CDR3 DNA sequence: TGTGCCAGCAGACAGGACCCCCACGAGCAGTACTTC. This gives the protein CASRQDPHEQYF.

The chain uses TRBV2 and TRBJ2-2, with 7 bases aligning to TRBD2. Germline loops: CDR1 SNHLY, CDR2 FYNNEI. This CDR3 spans 15 amino acids. Trimming removed 7 bases from V and 2 bases from J; junction bases left unmatched: 7. The chain's CDR3 is CASMKAGLNTGELFF. CDR3 DNA sequence: TGTGCCAGCATGAAAGCGGGACTAAACACCGGGGAGCTGTTTTTT.

The gene calls are TRBV5-1 and TRBJ2-5, with TRBD2 matching 13 bases. Germline V gene data show CDR1 as SGHRS and CDR2 as YFSETQ. V was pared by 5 bases and J by 4 bases, with 5 bases of the junction left unmatched. CDR3 size: 15 residues. The CDR3 sequence is CASRLAGGPGETQYF. For the CDR3, the DNA is TGCGCCAGCAGACTAGCGGGAGGGCCGGGAGAGACCCAGTACTTC.

This rearrangement joins TRBV27 to TRBJ2-1; D is undetermined. The V gene's germline CDR1 is MNHEY and CDR2 SMNVEV (reference sequence). The V and J ends lost 8 bases and 2 bases respectively, with 10 bases between them. This CDR3 has 13 residues. In nucleotides, the CDR3 is TGTGCCAGCGGAGCCCGGGCCTACAATGAGCAGTTCTTC. This gives the protein CASGARAYNEQFF.

The rearrangement uses TRBV15 and TRBJ2-5; 12 positions agree with TRBD2. The CDR3 has 15 residues. CDR1 and CDR2 from the germline V gene are LNHNV and YYDKDF (reference sequence). V lost 4 bases and J lost 4; bases outside the gene matches: 4. The CDR3 here is CATSKLAGGVETQYF. CDR3 in DNA: TGTGCCACCAGCAAACTAGCGGGAGGTGTAGAGACCCAGTACTTC.

The chain carries TRBV7-8 and TRBJ1-2; 11 nucleotides match TRBD1. The germline CDR1 and CDR2 sequences are SGHVS and FQNEAQ. Trimming removed 5 bases from V and 4 bases from J; junction bases left unmatched: 6. CDR3 length: 15 amino acids. The CDR3 nucleotides are TGTGCCAGCAGCCCGCCGGACAGGGGGCTCTATGGCTACACCTTC. Protein: CASSPPDRGLYGYTF.

The J gene is TRBJ2-7, the V gene TRBV5-1; D might be TRBD1 (6 bases). Germline V gene lookup returns CDR1 SGHRS and CDR2 YFSETQ. Trimming removed 5 bases from V and 5 bases from J, with 8 bases in between. CDR3 length equals 11 residues. CDR3 nucleotide sequence: TGCGCCAGCAGAAACAGGGACGAGCAGTACTTC. Protein: CASRNRDEQYF.

The genes are TRBV11-3 and TRBJ2-2, with a weak D call TRBD2 (5 bases). The CDR3 length is 13 residues. From germline, CDR1 is SGHNT and CDR2 YENEEA. The V end lost 3 bases, the J end lost 6 bases, and 8 bases lay between the germline ends. The CDR3 region has the DNA TGTGCCAGCAGCTTTGAGGGTTCCGGGGAGCTGTTTTTT. Translating gives CASSFEGSGELFF. The full variable domain, its missing parts supplied by reference TRBV11-3 and TRBJ2-2, is EAGVVQSPRYKIIEKKQPVAFWCNPISGHNTLYWYLQNLGQGPELLIRYENEEAVDDSQLPKDRFSAERLKGVDSTLKIQPAELGDSAVYLCASSFEGSGELFFGEGSRLTVL.

The chain joins TRBV18 to TRBJ1-2; D is unresolved. This CDR3 has 13 amino acids. The germline CDR1 and CDR2 sequences are KGHSH and LQKENI. Deletions cut 0 bases from V and 8 bases from J, with 10 bases between. The CDR3 DNA follows: TGTGCCAGCTCACCACCGGCAAGAGGGGGCTACACCTTC. This encodes CASSPPARGGYTF.

The gene calls are TRBV18 and TRBJ2-2, with 16 nucleotides matching TRBD2. Trimming cost V 4 bases and J 0 bases; bases outside gene matches: 5. This CDR3 has 19 amino acids. Germline V gives CDR1 KGHSH, CDR2 LQKENI. CDR3: CASSLSGLAGGPNTGELFF. The CDR3 DNA reads as TGTGCCAGCTCACTTTCGGGACTAGCGGGAGGGCCGAACACCGGGGAGCTGTTTTTT.

Only a few counts were recorded for this clone. The CDR3 region has the DNA TGTGCCAGCAGCTTATACGGGATTTCCTACGAGCAGTACTTC. Translated, it gives CASSLYGISYEQYF. V gene TRBV5-4 combines with J gene TRBJ2-7; D may be TRBD2 (5 bases). V lost 2 bases and J 1 base, leaving 10 bases between the germline ends. CDR3 length: 14 amino acids. Per the germline V gene, CDR1 is SGHNT and CDR2 is YYREEE (reference sequence).

The chain couples TRBV19 to TRBJ1-5, with D perhaps matching TRBD1 (6 bases). The CDR3 runs to 15 residues. Germline V gives CDR1 LNHDA, CDR2 SQIVND (reference sequence). Trimming took off 10 bases at V and 4 bases at J, with 20 bases between the two ends. The CDR3 region has the DNA TGTGCCAACTGGGGGGGCGTGGGGGTTAATCAGCCCCAGCATTTT. This sequence encodes CANWGGVGVNQPQHF. Variable domain in full (rest from reference TRBV19 and TRBJ1-5): DGGITQSPKYLFRKEGQNVTLSCEQNLNHDAMYWYRQDPGQGLRLIYYSQIVNDFQKGDIAEGYSVSREKKESFPLTVTSAQKNPTAFYLCANWGGVGVNQPQHFGDGTRLSIL.

In this sample, this clone turned up once. This sequence joins TRBV11-2 and TRBJ2-1; 8 bases map to TRBD2. With 4 bases clipped from V and 1 base from J, the junction kept 9 bases outside the gene matches. The length of the CDR3 is 17 residues. Germline V gene sequence: CDR1 SGHAT, CDR2 FQNNGV. The CDR3 loop is CASSSRGLAGSYNEQFF. CDR3 coding DNA: TGTGCCAGCAGCTCCCGCGGACTAGCCGGGTCCTACAATGAGCAGTTCTTC.

The chain links TRBV9 to TRBJ1-2, with TRBD1 identical over 7 bases. The CDR3 spans 16 residues. Germline V gives CDR1 SGDLS, CDR2 YYNGEE. V lost 1 base and J lost 0; bases outside the gene matches: 6. The CDR3 here is CASSVNRGLSNYGYTF. CDR3 sequence (DNA): TGTGCCAGCAGCGTAAACAGGGGCCTCTCTAACTATGGCTACACCTTC. The full variable domain, rest sourced from reference TRBV9 and TRBJ1-2, is DSGVTQTPKHLITATGQRVTLRCSPRSGDLSVYWYQQSLDQGLQFLIQYYNGEERAKGNILERFSAQQFPDLHSELNLSSLELGDSALYFCASSVNRGLSNYGYTFGSGTRLTVV.

In the case of this clone: The junction departs from the called germline gene at one end, perhaps through a read error. V and J are TRBV28 and TRBJ2-7, with 10 bases that match TRBD1. CDR1 and CDR2 from the germline V gene are MDHEN and SYDVKM. This CDR3 is built from 13 residues. The CDR3 sequence: CASSSRDRGFLRF. The CDR3 DNA reads as TGTGCCAGCAGTTCCCGGGACAGGGGATTCCTTAGGTTC.